This T cell receptor beta chain appears in the sequencing data of a study of T cell responses to AZD1222 COVID-19 vaccine. Study-wide points: Most donors were white British and more were female, and clonal diversity was possibly underestimated. Following two doses of AZD1222, Spike-specific TCR breadth and depth rose. Spike was spanned by vaccine-associated CD4 TCRs, which were dominant at 160-218 and 743-854.

Generated by immunoSEQ multiplex PCR, the TCRdb table keeps only in-frame clones and is missing some. The table records 65,000 to 85,000 clones, around 84% of them present only once. V shed 3 bases and J shed 6 bases, with 11 bases lying between them. The CDR3 length is 13 residues. The germline gives CDR1 LNHDA, CDR2 SQIVND (reference sequence). As regards this clone: The antigen is unknown.

This chain uses TRBV19 with TRBJ1-2; the D gene is possibly TRBD1 (5 bases). This receptor was identified in an adult in good health. The input for sequencing was peripheral blood, taken on day 0 of AZD1222 vaccination. In DNA, the CDR3 is TGTGCCAGTAGTATTCTCCGGGGGGATGGCTACACCTTC. Residues: CASSILRGDGYTF.